These 23 T cell receptor beta chains were all obtained from the same sample, sequenced in a study of cytomegalovirus exposure and HLA in healthy donors. PCR employed 60 Vbeta and 13 Jbeta primers. Assay used: immunoSEQ multiplex PCR; TCRdb lists only in-frame clones, some missing. Of over 150,000 clones in the sample, less than 90% are singletons; the top ten hold about 0.21%. The source material was PBMCs. The source of these receptors is a girl younger than two in good health and CMV-seronegative.

V is TRBV29-1 and J is TRBJ2-3; 10 bases fit TRBD2. Germline CDR1 reads SQVTM; CDR2 reads ANQGSEA. J was trimmed by 4 bases and V by 3 bases; bases with no gene match: 7. The CDR3 has 15 amino acids. The chain's CDR3 is CSVDILAGNPDTQYF. CDR3 DNA sequence: TGCAGCGTTGACATACTAGCGGGGAACCCAGATACGCAGTATTTT.

The CDR3 DNA is TGTGCCAGCTCACCTACGACTAGCGGGGGGGGGAATGAGCAGTTCTTC. This translates into CASSPTTSGGGNEQFF. The V gene is TRBV18, the J gene TRBJ2-1; 14 bases agree with TRBD2. CDR1 is KGHSH, CDR2 LQKENI, per germline. There are 16 residues in the CDR3. The J segment lost 7 bases and the V segment lost 3 bases, leaving 5 bases of the junction unmatched. The full variable domain, in which reference TRBV18 and TRBJ2-1 provide the parts outside the CDR3, is NAGVMQNPRHLVRRRGQEARLRCSPMKGHSHVYWYRQLPEEGLKFMVYLQKENIIDESGMPKERFSAEFPKEGPSILRIQQVVRGDSAAYFCASSPTTSGGGNEQFFGPGTRLTVL.

V and J are TRBV7-2 and TRBJ1-2; 9 bases are a match to TRBD1. CDR3 length: 17 amino acids. Germline V gene lookup returns CDR1 SGHTA and CDR2 FQGNSA. The trim removed 4 bases at V and 8 bases at J, leaving 17 bases unmatched. CDR3 bases: TGTGCCAGCAGCTCTACTGCCGCCCCGGGGACAGGGCACGGCTACACCTTC. It specifies CASSSTAAPGTGHGYTF.

The rearrangement uses TRBV7-3 and TRBJ2-1; 12 bases agree with TRBD2. This CDR3 has 15 amino acids. The J segment lost 10 bases and the V segment lost 6 bases, leaving 10 bases of the junction unmatched. Germline assignment: CDR1 SGHTA and CDR2 FQGTGA. The CDR3 DNA is TGTGCCAGCAGTCGAGGACTAGCGGGGTTCGAGGAGCAGTTCTTC. The encoded protein is CASSRGLAGFEEQFF.

The J gene is TRBJ2-1, the V gene TRBV25-1; 7 bases align to TRBD1. Germline assignment: CDR1 MGHDK and CDR2 SYGVNS. The length of the CDR3 is 17 residues. V gave up 3 bases and J gave up 5 bases; unmatched junction bases: 13. The CDR3 sequence: CASSDQTGPYTHNEQFF. The CDR3 DNA sequence: TGTGCCAGCAGTGATCAGACAGGGCCTTACACACACAATGAGCAGTTCTTC.

This chain uses TRBV18 with TRBJ2-1; D is ambiguous. The V and J ends lost 0 bases and 4 bases respectively, with 4 bases between them. CDR1 is KGHSH, CDR2 LQKENI, per germline. This CDR3 spans 13 amino acids. The DNA for the CDR3 is TGTGCCAGCTCACCACCGAGTTACAATGAGCAGTTCTTC. Translating it yields CASSPPSYNEQFF.

The chain carries TRBV6-1 and TRBJ2-3; D uncertain. Deletions cut 3 bases from V and 4 bases from J, with 14 bases between. Germline-derived CDR1 and CDR2 are MNHNS and SASEGT. The CDR3 contains 15 residues. DNA for the CDR3: TGTGCCAGCAGTGATACAAGATCCCCCCCAGATACGCAGTATTTT. It yields the protein CASSDTRSPPDTQYF.

The J gene is TRBJ2-7, the V gene TRBV7-8; the D gene is possibly TRBD1 (6 bases). Germline assignment: CDR1 SGHVS and CDR2 FQNEAQ. V lost 1 base and J 4 bases, leaving 14 bases between the germline ends. The CDR3 has 15 residues. CDR3 sequence (DNA): TGTGCCAGCAGCTTAGGTAGGGGGTCCCCGTACGAGCAGTACTTC. The encoded protein is CASSLGRGSPYEQYF.

The chain joins TRBV5-1 to TRBJ2-5; 7 positions match TRBD1. Germline values: CDR1 SGHRS, CDR2 YFSETQ. There are 15 residues in the CDR3. With 0 bases clipped from V and 5 bases from J, the junction kept 7 bases outside the gene matches. This CDR3 reads CASSLAGGRMETQYF. CDR3 DNA sequence: TGCGCCAGCAGCTTGGCAGGGGGAAGGATGGAGACCCAGTACTTC.

The rearrangement links TRBV13 to TRBJ2-7; 8 bases are a match to TRBD2. CDR1 PRHDT and CDR2 FYEKMQ come from the germline V gene (reference sequence). Losses at the gene ends were 4 bases for V and 2 bases for J; bases not matched to a gene: 7. This CDR3 spans 15 amino acids. CDR3 nucleotides: TGTGCCAGCAGCTCATCGGGGGGGCCCCCCTACGAGCAGTACTTC. Residues: CASSSSGGPPYEQYF.

The sample holds a few counts of this clone. The chain carries TRBV18 and TRBJ1-3, with D possibly being TRBD1 (6 bases). V was trimmed by 0 bases and J by 0 bases, leaving 9 bases between them. Germline CDR1 KGHSH, CDR2 LQKENI. This CDR3 contains 16 residues. Written as DNA, the CDR3 is TGTGCCAGCTCACCACCGGGACAAGGCTCTGGAAACACCATATATTTT. It is translated as CASSPPGQGSGNTIYF.

The chain links TRBV2 to TRBJ2-1, with 10 nucleotides matching TRBD2. CDR3 length equals 14 residues. The germline CDR1 and CDR2 sequences are SNHLY and FYNNEI. J gave up 6 bases and V 5 bases, and 4 bases lay outside the gene matches. The CDR3 region is CASSLSGGGNEQFF. The CDR3 DNA is TGTGCCAGCAGTCTGAGCGGGGGGGGCAATGAGCAGTTCTTC.

The chain joins TRBV4-2 to TRBJ2-5; possibly TRBD2 for D (6 bases). Trimming took off 1 base at V and 7 bases at J, with 16 bases between the two ends. The CDR3 totals 15 residues. Per the germline V gene, CDR1 is LGHNA and CDR2 is YNFKEQ. Here the CDR3 reads CASSQVAARRGTQYF. In DNA, the CDR3 is TGTGCCAGCAGCCAAGTAGCGGCCAGAAGGGGGACCCAGTACTTC.

This chain uses TRBV7-9 with TRBJ2-3, with TRBD2 matching 7 bases. Germline trimming cut 5 bases from V and 0 bases from J; bases unmatched to any gene: 5. The CDR3 loop spans 15 amino acids. The germline CDR1 and CDR2 sequences are SEHNR and FQNEAQ (reference sequence). The CDR3 nucleotides read TGTGCCAGCAGCCCAACAGCGGGGAGCACAGATACGCAGTATTTT. As protein: CASSPTAGSTDTQYF.

The chain carries TRBV11-2 and TRBJ1-2; possibly TRBD1 for D (5 bases). The germline CDR1 and CDR2 sequences are SGHAT and FQNNGV. Trimming pared 7 bases from V and 4 bases from J, leaving 13 bases between. This CDR3 contains 13 residues. The CDR3 region is CASIGDFLYGYTF. The DNA of the CDR3 is TGTGCCAGCATCGGGGACTTCCTCTATGGCTACACCTTC.

Note on this clone: A read error may produce the germline difference seen at one junction end. CDR3: CASSLGVSVGRETQYF. The CDR3 DNA sequence: TGTGCTAGCAGCTTAGGGGTTAGCGTCGGCAGGGAGACCCAGTACTTC. The genes are TRBV7-7 and TRBJ2-5; the D call may be TRBD1 or TRBD2 (5 bases each). Germline CDR1 SSHAT, CDR2 FNYEAQ (reference sequence). The CDR3 covers 16 residues.

The rearrangement uses TRBV7-2 and TRBJ2-1; D perhaps matches TRBD2 (5 bases). CDR1 is SGHTA, CDR2 FQGNSA, per germline. V was trimmed by 7 bases and J by 2 bases, leaving 15 bases between them. The CDR3 length is 15 residues. CDR3 in DNA: TGTGCCAGCACCATAGACGCTAGCACCTACAATGAGCAGTTCTTC. Encoded protein: CASTIDASTYNEQFF.

This chain uses TRBV30 with TRBJ2-7, with TRBD1 matching 9 bases. The germline CDR1 and CDR2 sequences are GTSNPN and SVGIG (reference sequence). The CDR3 is 12 residues long. V lost 5 bases to trimming and J lost 2 bases; unmatched junction nucleotides: 1. The CDR3 nucleotides are TGTGCCTGGGACAGGGGGACCTACGAGCAGTACTTC. Protein: CAWDRGTYEQYF.

This rearrangement joins TRBV18 to TRBJ2-5; a possible D gene is TRBD1 (5 bases). Germline V lookup: CDR1 KGHSH, CDR2 LQKENI. The V end lost 9 bases, the J end lost 3 bases, and 20 bases lay between the germline ends. The CDR3 sequence is 15 residues long. As DNA, the CDR3 is TGTGCCAGTTCCACCAATTCAATAGGGGAAGAGACCCAGTACTTC. It translates to CASSTNSIGEETQYF.

J is TRBJ1-1 and V is TRBV7-6, with 7 nucleotides matching TRBD1. The CDR3 is 13 amino acids. Germline trimming cut 2 bases from V and 3 bases from J; bases unmatched to any gene: 0. Per the germline V gene, CDR1 is SGHVS and CDR2 is FNYEAQ. The CDR3 coding sequence is TGTGCCAGCAGCTTACAGGGGGACACTGAAGCTTTCTTT. Its protein product is CASSLQGDTEAFF.

V and J are TRBV14 and TRBJ2-7; 7 bases are a match to TRBD1. J was trimmed by 4 bases and V by 0 bases; bases with no gene match: 6. In germline, CDR1 is SGHDN, CDR2 FVKESK. The CDR3 is 15 amino acids. The CDR3 DNA follows: TGTGCCAGCAGCCAAGAGACAGGGCCACCTTACGAGCAGTACTTC. This encodes CASSQETGPPYEQYF. The full variable domain, in which reference TRBV14 and TRBJ2-7 provide the parts outside the CDR3, is EAGVTQFPSHSVIEKGQTVTLRCDPISGHDNLYWYRRVMGKEIKFLLHFVKESKQDESGMPNNRFLAERTGGTYSTLKVQPAELEDSGVYFCASSQETGPPYEQYFGPGTRLTVT.

This sequence joins TRBV7-3 and TRBJ2-1, with no clear D. CDR3 length equals 13 residues. Per the germline V gene, CDR1 is SGHTA and CDR2 is FQGTGA. The V end was cut by 3 bases, the J end by 5 bases, with 8 bases between. The CDR3 DNA follows: TGTGCCAGCAGCTTTGCGCACCACAATGAGCAGTTCTTC. It encodes CASSFAHHNEQFF.

The gene calls are TRBV4-3 and TRBJ2-1; 9 bases match TRBD1. V lost 4 bases and J lost 6; bases outside the gene matches: 10. Germline lookup yields CDR1 LGHNA and CDR2 YSLEER. CDR3 size: 16 residues. CDR3 protein: CASSRRSGTGSNEQFF. The CDR3 DNA is TGCGCCAGCAGCCGCAGATCCGGGACAGGGTCCAATGAGCAGTTCTTC.